Following are 8 T cell receptor beta chains from one sample sequenced in a study of cytomegalovirus exposure and HLA in healthy donors. The PCR was carried out with 60 Vbeta primers and 13 Jbeta primers. Here immunoSEQ multiplex PCR was the method, and the copy in TCRdb shows in-frame clones only, minus some. This table holds 130,000 or so clones, roughly 71% found once. Sample: PBMCs. These receptors all stem from a woman between 35 and 50 years old in good health and CMV-seronegative.

As concerns this clone: The sample contains more than one DNA sequence encoding this CDR3. The CDR3 sequence is CASSLGGSPNTEAFF. The CDR3 DNA sequence: TGTGCCAGCAGCTTAGGAGGCAGCCCCAACACTGAAGCTTTCTTT. The chain recombines TRBV7-9 with TRBJ1-1; D remains unclear. Germline V lookup: CDR1 SEHNR, CDR2 FQNEAQ (reference sequence). The CDR3 extends over 15 amino acids. Trimming pared 1 base from V and 2 bases from J, leaving 11 bases between.

This clone turned up a few times. V gene TRBV28 combines with J gene TRBJ1-3; no clear D gene. Germline-derived CDR1 and CDR2 are MDHEN and SYDVKM. Trimming took off 6 bases at V and 0 bases at J, with 15 bases between the two ends. The CDR3 sequence is 16 residues long. This CDR3 reads CASSFRTGSSGNTIYF. CDR3 DNA: TGTGCCAGCAGCTTCCGGACTGGGAGCTCTGGAAACACCATATATTTT.

The chain couples TRBV29-1 to TRBJ2-7; tentative D call: TRBD1 (6 bases). With 3 bases removed from V and 2 bases from J, the gap between germline ends came to 17 bases. CDR1 and CDR2 (germline): SQVTM, ANQGSEA. This CDR3 has 15 residues. This chain's CDR3 is CSVDRPEGDTYEQYF. The CDR3 DNA follows: TGCAGCGTTGATCGCCCGGAAGGGGACACCTACGAGCAGTACTTC.

V usage is TRBV6-5 and J usage is TRBJ2-3; weak D call: TRBD2 (5 bases). With 0 bases removed from V and 6 bases from J, the gap between germline ends came to 10 bases. The CDR3 has 14 residues. Germline CDR1 and CDR2: MNHEY and SVGAGI. CDR3 sequence: CASSYSVASDTQYF. In DNA form, the CDR3 reads TGTGCCAGCAGTTACTCGGTAGCGTCGGATACGCAGTATTTT.

The V call is TRBV9, the J call TRBJ1-2; no reliable D call. Germline-derived CDR1 and CDR2 are SGDLS and YYNGEE. The CDR3 length is 16 residues. Trimming left V 0 bases short and J 5 bases short, with 17 bases between. The CDR3 coding sequence is TGTGCCAGCAGCGTAGAGGATGGGAGAAGGCAGTATGGCTACACCTTC. It encodes CASSVEDGRRQYGYTF.

The V call is TRBV29-1, the J call TRBJ2-1; 13 positions agree with TRBD2. The CDR3 has 13 amino acids. Germline CDR1 and CDR2: SQVTM and ANQGSEA. The V gene end was trimmed by 8 bases and the J gene end by 6 bases; junction bases not matched to a gene: 4. CDR3 residues: CSKTSGGSNEQFF. Here the CDR3 DNA reads TGCAGCAAGACTAGCGGGGGGAGCAATGAGCAGTTCTTC.

This clone was counted a single time. The genes are TRBV6-1 and TRBJ2-5, with TRBD2 identical over 11 bases. The CDR3 runs to 14 residues. CDR1 and CDR2 from the germline V gene are MNHNS and SASEGT. J gave up 4 bases and V 4 bases, and 2 bases lay outside the gene matches. CDR3 amino acids: CASSAGTSGETQYF. The CDR3 bases are TGTGCCAGCAGTGCCGGGACTAGCGGAGAGACCCAGTACTTC.

V gene TRBV18 combines with J gene TRBJ1-4, with TRBD1 matching over 9 bases. V lost 4 bases to trimming and J lost 4 bases; unmatched junction nucleotides: 7. This CDR3 region has 16 residues. The germline CDR1 and CDR2 sequences are KGHSH and LQKENI. The CDR3 region is CASSQDRGDLNEKLFF. Written as DNA, the CDR3 is TGTGCCAGCTCACAGGACAGGGGAGATCTTAATGAAAAACTGTTTTTT.